The 21 T cell receptor beta chains below come from one sample, sequenced in a study of OX40 agonist ivuxolimab in advanced cancers. Produced via immunoSEQ multiplex PCR; TCRdb's table is partial and in-frame only. The profile shows fewer than 65,000 clones, about 83% of them singletons. This specimen consisted of CD4+ or CD8+ T cells sorted from blood, obtained in a trial of the OX40 agonist ivuxolimab. The receptors derive from an adult with an advanced solid tumor such as melanoma, head and neck, liver or kidney cancer.

The chain combines TRBV7-9 with TRBJ2-3; 11 bases agree with TRBD2. V gave up 4 bases and J gave up 3 bases; unmatched junction bases: 6. The CDR3 is 16 amino acids. Germline CDR1 SEHNR, CDR2 FQNEAQ (reference sequence). In DNA form, the CDR3 reads TGTGCCAGCAGCTCCCTTAGCGGGAGGGTGACAGATACGCAGTATTTT. It codes for CASSSLSGRVTDTQYF.

As DNA, the CDR3 is TGTGCCAGCAGCTTATCGATACAGGAAAACTATGGCTACACCTTC. Translating gives CASSLSIQENYGYTF. The chain couples TRBV7-2 to TRBJ1-2; a possible D gene is TRBD1 (5 bases). The CDR3 covers 15 residues. V was trimmed by 2 bases and J by 2 bases, leaving 12 bases between them. Looked up from germline, CDR1 is SGHTA and CDR2 is FQGNSA.

This clone was detected only once. The chain links TRBV7-2 to TRBJ2-1; D gene ambiguous. This CDR3 comprises 15 residues. The V gene lost 0 bases and the J gene lost 6 bases, with 12 bases spanning the gap. Per germline, CDR1 SGHTA and CDR2 FQGNSA. CDR3 nucleotide sequence: TGTGCCAGCAGCTTAGCAGGGAATGGCCCCAATGAGCAGTTCTTC. Amino acids: CASSLAGNGPNEQFF.

The chain joins TRBV19 to TRBJ1-1; tentative D call: TRBD1 (5 bases). V gave up 6 bases and J gave up 0 bases, with 17 bases separating them. The CDR3 is 16 residues long. In germline, CDR1 is LNHDA, CDR2 SQIVND (reference sequence). CDR3 amino acids: CASRRTEDNMNTEAFF. As DNA, the CDR3 is TGTGCCAGTAGGAGAACCGAGGACAACATGAACACTGAAGCTTTCTTT. Complete variable domain (other parts from reference TRBV19 and TRBJ1-1): DGGITQSPKYLFRKEGQNVTLSCEQNLNHDAMYWYRQDPGQGLRLIYYSQIVNDFQKGDIAEGYSVSREKKESFPLTVTSAQKNPTAFYLCASRRTEDNMNTEAFFGQGTRLTVV.

J is TRBJ1-2 and V is TRBV5-4; D ambiguous. From germline, CDR1 is SGHNT and CDR2 YYREEE (reference sequence). V was pared by 2 bases and J by 5 bases, with 7 bases between. This CDR3 is built from 12 residues. The CDR3 DNA reads TGTGCCAGCAGCTTCGCCGGTTATGGCTACACCTTC. Encoded protein: CASSFAGYGYTF.

The genes are TRBV4-3 and TRBJ2-5; TRBD1 might be the D (6 bases). From germline, CDR1 is LGHNA and CDR2 YSLEER. V was shortened by 1 base and J by 5 bases, with 17 bases between the two germline ends. This CDR3 contains 16 residues. CDR3 DNA: TGCGCCAGCAGCCAAGGGCCCCAGGGGAATGGGGAGACCCAGTACTTC. Translation: CASSQGPQGNGETQYF.

The V gene is TRBV28, the J gene TRBJ1-2, with TRBD1 identical over 10 bases. V dropped 10 bases and J dropped 0; count of bases not matched to a gene: 2. The germline gives CDR1 MDHEN, CDR2 SYDVKM. There are 13 residues in the CDR3. The DNA of the CDR3 is TGTGCCATCGGACAGGGGGCTAACTATGGCTACACCTTC. As protein: CAIGQGANYGYTF.

This clone was seen only once. The chain uses TRBV7-2 and TRBJ2-5; 8 bases match TRBD2. The CDR3 sequence is 15 residues long. The V and J ends lost 1 base and 7 bases, in that order; junction bases with no gene match: 8. Germline CDR1 and CDR2: SGHTA and FQGNSA. DNA of the CDR3: TGTGCCAGCAGCTTAGAAGGACTAGCTCTGGGGACCCAGTACTTC. This codes for CASSLEGLALGTQYF.

The chain couples TRBV7-9 to TRBJ2-7; D remains unclear. The CDR3 loop spans 11 amino acids. CDR1 and CDR2 (germline): SEHNR, FQNEAQ (reference sequence). V was cut by 6 bases and J by 3 bases, with 6 bases left in between. This CDR3 reads CASSSDYEQYF. DNA for the CDR3: TGTGCCAGCAGTTCGGACTACGAGCAGTACTTC.

This chain links TRBV5-6 with TRBJ1-2; unclear D gene. V was clipped by 1 base and J by 0 bases, with 7 bases between them. The CDR3 loop spans 14 amino acids. The germline CDR1 and CDR2 sequences are SGHDT and YYEEEE. CDR3: CASSLIGSNYGYTF. CDR3 in DNA: TGTGCCAGCAGCTTGATCGGGTCTAACTATGGCTACACCTTC.

The chain carries TRBV15 and TRBJ1-6; 8 nucleotides line up with TRBD1. CDR3 length equals 19 residues. Germline V CDR1 and CDR2: LNHNV, YYDKDF (reference sequence). The V gene end was trimmed by 3 bases and the J gene end by 0 bases; junction bases not matched to a gene: 10. CDR3 sequence (DNA): TGTGCCACCAGCAGGGGGGGGACAGGTCTGCTCTCCTATAATTCACCCCTCCACTTT. Its protein product is CATSRGGTGLLSYNSPLHF.

This chain connects TRBV6-5 to TRBJ1-3, with D perhaps matching TRBD1 (6 bases). V lost 7 bases and J 0 bases, leaving 10 bases between the germline ends. Germline V CDR1 and CDR2: MNHEY, SVGAGI. The CDR3 length is 14 residues. This chain's CDR3 is CASIDRSSGNTIYF. As DNA, the CDR3 is TGTGCCAGCATCGACAGGAGCTCTGGAAACACCATATATTTT.

The chain uses TRBV6-6 and TRBJ1-2; D ambiguous. The CDR3 has 15 amino acids. Germline CDR1 MNHNY, CDR2 SVGAGI (reference sequence). The V gene lost 5 bases and the J gene lost 0 bases, with 13 bases spanning the gap. The CDR3, as DNA: TGTGCCAGCAGTAGAGATCCGATCACTAACTATGGCTACACCTTC. This encodes CASSRDPITNYGYTF.

This chain uses TRBV5-8 with TRBJ1-1; possible D gene TRBD1, 5 bases. V gave up 4 bases and J gave up 0 bases, with 7 bases separating them. CDR3 length: 13 residues. Germline V gene data show CDR1 as SGHTS and CDR2 as YDEGEE. The CDR3 protein is CASSLGLNTEAFF. In DNA form, the CDR3 reads TGTGCCAGCAGCCTGGGGCTGAACACTGAAGCTTTCTTT.

This clone was seen many times. This rearrangement joins TRBV5-1 to TRBJ1-3; D remains ambiguous. CDR1 and CDR2 from the germline V gene are SGHRS and YFSETQ. CDR3 length equals 15 residues. Trimming removed 7 bases from V and 0 bases from J, with 14 bases in between. The CDR3 spells CASSQDGLSGNTIYF. DNA for the CDR3: TGCGCCAGCTCCCAGGACGGACTCTCTGGAAACACCATATATTTT.

The sample holds one count of this clone. The rearrangement links TRBV7-6 to TRBJ2-5; TRBD1 matches at 8 bases. Trimming cost V 1 base and J 4 bases; bases outside gene matches: 5. The germline V gene has CDR1 SGHVS and CDR2 FNYEAQ. CDR3 length equals 15 residues. The CDR3 sequence: CASSLGPTGVETQYF. CDR3 DNA: TGTGCCAGCAGCTTAGGTCCGACAGGGGTAGAGACCCAGTACTTC.

The V and J genes are TRBV7-9 and TRBJ1-2; possibly TRBD1 for D (6 bases). Trimming removed 0 bases from V and 3 bases from J, with 11 bases in between. CDR1 and CDR2 from the germline V gene are SEHNR and FQNEAQ (reference sequence). The CDR3 has 15 amino acids. CDR3 residues: CASSLANREDYGYTF. The CDR3 DNA follows: TGTGCCAGCAGCTTAGCAAACAGGGAGGACTATGGCTACACCTTC.

The chain couples TRBV7-9 to TRBJ2-7; TRBD1 matches at 7 bases. The trim removed 1 base at V and 5 bases at J, leaving 8 bases unmatched. CDR1 SEHNR and CDR2 FQNEAQ come from the germline V gene (reference sequence). The CDR3 runs 15 residues. CDR3 sequence (DNA): TGTGCCAGCAGCTTAGGGGACAGAGTAAGGGACGAGCAGTACTTC. Protein: CASSLGDRVRDEQYF.

The chain employs TRBV4-2 and TRBJ2-2; either TRBD1 or TRBD2 may fit D (5 bases each). There are 15 residues in the CDR3. V was clipped by 2 bases and J by 6 bases, with 13 bases between them. CDR1 is LGHNA, CDR2 YNFKEQ, per germline. The CDR3 DNA reads TGTGCCAGCAGCCAACAGACTGGGGACGCCGGGGAGCTGTTTTTT. This gives the protein CASSQQTGDAGELFF.

This chain joins TRBV19 and TRBJ2-1; 12 bases agree with TRBD2. The CDR3 covers 17 residues. The V gene's germline CDR1 is LNHDA and CDR2 SQIVND (reference sequence). Losses at the gene ends were 1 base for V and 9 bases for J; bases not matched to a gene: 10. CDR3 loop: CASSIGLTSGSYIEQFF. The CDR3 DNA reads TGTGCCAGTAGTATAGGTCTGACTAGCGGGAGTTATATTGAGCAGTTCTTC. Full variable domain (outside the CDR3, taken from reference TRBV19 and TRBJ2-1): DGGITQSPKYLFRKEGQNVTLSCEQNLNHDAMYWYRQDPGQGLRLIYYSQIVNDFQKGDIAEGYSVSREKKESFPLTVTSAQKNPTAFYLCASSIGLTSGSYIEQFFGPGTRLTVL.

The rearrangement joins TRBV5-5 to TRBJ1-6, with unresolved D. CDR3 length: 13 residues. CDR1 is SGHKS and CDR2 is YYEKEE in the germline V gene (reference sequence). V was shortened by 4 bases and J by 4 bases, with 6 bases between the two germline ends. The chain's CDR3 is CASSRMYNSPLHF. DNA of the CDR3: TGTGCCAGCAGCAGAATGTATAATTCACCCCTCCACTTT. The whole variable domain, remainder taken from reference TRBV5-5 and TRBJ1-6, is DAGVTQSPTHLIKTRGQQVTLRCSPISGHKSVSWYQQVLGQGPQFIFQYYEKEERGRGNFPDRFSARQFPNYSSELNVNALLLGDSALYLCASSRMYNSPLHFGNGTRLTVT.